This entry features one T cell receptor (beta chain) sequence. This CDR3 has 17 residues. Looked up from germline, CDR1 is LNHDA and CDR2 is SQIVND (reference sequence). V was pared by 1 base and J by 0 bases, with 5 bases of the junction left unmatched. This entry comes from a study of glioma-infiltrating T cells after dendritic cell vaccination. For the study at large: Patients received three intradermal dendritic cell vaccine injections at biweekly intervals.

The table came from immunoSEQ multiplex PCR; TCRdb's copy has only in-frame clones and leaves some out. The sample holds around 60,000 clones, roughly nine tenths seen once. Specified time point: after dendritic cell vaccination, including at tumor progression/relapse. The gene calls are TRBV19 and TRBJ2-2, with 7 bases matching TRBD2. Specimen: blood, collected after dendritic cell vaccination. The sequence was obtained from a human donor with glioblastoma. The CDR3 reads CASSIGGSGANTGELFF. The CDR3 region has the DNA TGTGCCAGTAGTATAGGAGGCAGCGGGGCGAACACCGGGGAGCTGTTTTTT.